The 17 T cell receptor beta chains below all came from one sample that was sequenced in a study of blood T cell repertoires in COVID-19 (TCRdb year 2020). The library was made by the immunoSEQ multiplex PCR assay. TCRdb mirrors the immuneACCESS table, restricted to in-frame sequences. Some clones are absent from its copies; in checked studies, under half trace to an unresolved V gene, and the reason for the others is unknown. Within this sample are about 41,000 clones, with around 87% of them counted one time only. Roughly 3.7% of the sample comes from the top ten. Material: peripheral blood. The receptors shown here come from a man in his forties or fifties with COVID-19, enrolled during active disease.

The CDR3 reads CASSLALRGSYNEQFF. Written as DNA, the CDR3 is TGTGCCAGCAGCTTAGCCTTGCGGGGCTCCTACAATGAGCAGTTCTTC. The chain has TRBV7-2 and TRBJ2-1; perhaps TRBD2 as D (6 bases). Germline lookup yields CDR1 SGHTA and CDR2 FQGNSA. The CDR3 spans 16 residues. The ends were cut back, 0 bases at V and 0 bases at J, with 9 bases in the middle.

The chain joins TRBV18 to TRBJ1-6, with a weak D call TRBD1 (6 bases). In germline, CDR1 is KGHSH, CDR2 LQKENI. The CDR3 has 15 residues. Trimming pared 1 base from V and 6 bases from J, leaving 10 bases between. In DNA form, the CDR3 reads TGTGCCAGCTCACCACTACAGGGTGGTAATTCACCCCTCCACTTT. This sequence encodes CASSPLQGGNSPLHF.

The gene calls are TRBV7-3 and TRBJ2-7; weak D call: TRBD1 (5 bases). Trimming shortened V by 5 bases and J by 3 bases, and 20 bases separated the two germline ends. Germline V gene lookup returns CDR1 SGHTA and CDR2 FQGTGA. The CDR3 length is 16 residues. This CDR3 reads CASSPVRAPFHYEQYF. The CDR3 DNA reads as TGTGCCAGCAGCCCCGTCAGGGCCCCTTTCCACTACGAGCAGTACTTC. Full variable domain (rest looked up from reference TRBV7-3 and TRBJ2-7): GAGVSQTPSNKVTEKGKYVELRCDPISGHTALYWYRQSLGQGPEFLIYFQGTGAADDSGLPNDRFFAVRPEGSVSTLKIQRTERGDSAVYLCASSPVRAPFHYEQYFGPGTRLTVT.

V and J are TRBV5-1 and TRBJ2-7, with TRBD2 as a possible D gene (5 bases). This CDR3 is built from 11 residues. V was cut by 3 bases and J by 7 bases, with 8 bases left in between. From germline, CDR1 is SGHRS and CDR2 YFSETQ. The DNA for the CDR3 is TGCGCCAGCAGCTCACTAGGAGAGCAGTACTTC. This codes for CASSSLGEQYF.

This chain links TRBV18 with TRBJ2-5, with 14 bases that match TRBD2. The trim removed 2 bases at V and 6 bases at J, leaving 11 bases unmatched. CDR1 is KGHSH, CDR2 LQKENI, per germline. The CDR3 is made up of 18 amino acids. CDR3 loop: CASSPVGATSGRAKTQYF. The CDR3 coding sequence is TGTGCCAGCTCACCAGTGGGGGCGACTAGCGGGAGGGCGAAGACCCAGTACTTC.

The chain employs TRBV7-8 and TRBJ2-1; D unclear. The CDR3 totals 13 residues. Germline V gene sequence: CDR1 SGHVS, CDR2 FQNEAQ. The germline V and J ends were trimmed by 5 bases and 4 bases, with 9 bases remaining between them. CDR3 sequence reads: CASSTVSYNEQFF. CDR3 nucleotide sequence: TGTGCCAGCAGCACAGTGTCGTACAATGAGCAGTTCTTC.

The J gene is TRBJ1-1, the V gene TRBV30; D gene ambiguous. This CDR3 is built from 14 residues. The germline V gene has CDR1 GTSNPN and CDR2 SVGIG (reference sequence). Trimming left V 1 base short and J 3 bases short, with 12 bases between. The CDR3 nucleotides are TGTGCCTGGAGTGGTATAGCAACGGACACTGAAGCTTTCTTT. Translating gives CAWSGIATDTEAFF.

The DNA for the CDR3 is TGTGCCAGCAGCCAAGATCCCCAGCCCGGAGCGGAAAAACTGTTTTTT. This translates into CASSQDPQPGAEKLFF. The V and J genes are TRBV3-1 (or the pseudogene TRBV3-2) and TRBJ1-4; no reliable D call. Germline-derived CDR1 and CDR2 are LGHDT and YNNKEL (reference sequence). V lost 0 bases and J 8 bases, leaving 16 bases between the germline ends. The CDR3 is 16 residues long.

This chain connects TRBV3-1 (or the pseudogene TRBV3-2) to TRBJ2-1; possibly TRBD1 for D (5 bases). Germline-derived CDR1 and CDR2 are LGHDT and YNNKEL (reference sequence). Trimming cost V 1 base and J 3 bases, with 7 bases left between them. This CDR3 has 14 amino acids. The CDR3 bases are TGTGCCAGCAGCCAAGTTACAGGCTACAATGAGCAGTTCTTC. Its protein product is CASSQVTGYNEQFF.

The chain links TRBV5-1 to TRBJ1-5, with TRBD1 matching over 8 bases. Germline CDR1 is SGHRS and CDR2 is YFSETQ. The CDR3 extends over 15 amino acids. Germline trimming cut 5 bases from V and 0 bases from J; bases unmatched to any gene: 4. CDR3 nucleotides: TGCGCCAGCAGTAGTGGGACAGGTAGCAATCAGCCCCAGCATTTT. This translates into CASSSGTGSNQPQHF.

The chain couples TRBV3-1 (or the pseudogene TRBV3-2) to TRBJ2-3; D call uncertain. The V end was cut by 5 bases, the J end by 4 bases, with 10 bases between. Germline CDR1 and CDR2: LGHDT and YNNKEL (reference sequence). This CDR3 contains 13 residues. The CDR3 region is CASSNYAADTQYF. For the CDR3, the DNA is TGTGCCAGCAGCAACTACGCCGCAGATACGCAGTATTTT.

The V and J genes are TRBV5-1 and TRBJ1-3, with TRBD1 matching over 10 bases. Trimming cost V 4 bases and J 1 base; bases outside gene matches: 2. The CDR3 extends over 15 amino acids. In germline, CDR1 is SGHRS, CDR2 YFSETQ. CDR3 protein: CASSAGQGSGNTIYF. DNA for the CDR3: TGCGCCAGCAGCGCGGGACAGGGGTCTGGAAACACCATATATTTT.

DNA for the CDR3: TGTGCCTGGAGTGTAAAGGGACAGGGGAACACCGGGGAGCTGTTTTTT. It encodes CAWSVKGQGNTGELFF. The chain combines TRBV30 with TRBJ2-2, with 9 bases aligning to TRBD1. CDR1 and CDR2 (germline): GTSNPN, SVGIG (reference sequence). The CDR3 is 16 amino acids. V lost 0 bases and J lost 1; bases outside the gene matches: 3.

The chain has TRBV18 and TRBJ1-2; D possibly corresponds to TRBD1 (5 bases). V shed 8 bases and J shed 8 bases, with 18 bases lying between them. The CDR3 totals 13 residues. The germline CDR1 and CDR2 sequences are KGHSH and LQKENI. The CDR3 bases are TGTGCCAGCGCCTCCTTTGGGGGGGACGGCTACACCTTC. This gives the protein CASASFGGDGYTF.

This chain uses TRBV5-4 with TRBJ2-5; TRBD2 matches at 7 bases. Germline V gives CDR1 SGHNT, CDR2 YYREEE (reference sequence). With V trimmed by 0 bases and J by 4 bases, 3 bases remained unmatched. CDR3 length: 14 residues. CDR3 nucleotides: TGTGCCAGCAGCTTGGAGGCTAGCGGAGAGACCCAGTACTTC. Its translation is CASSLEASGETQYF. Drawing the rest from reference TRBV5-4 and TRBJ2-5, the complete variable domain is ETGVTQSPTHLIKTRGQQVTLRCSSQSGHNTVSWYQQALGQGPQFIFQYYREEENGRGNFPPRFSGLQFPNYSSELNVNALELDDSALYLCASSLEASGETQYFGPGTRLLVL.

The chain links TRBV28 to TRBJ1-2, with 8 nucleotides matching TRBD1. The ends lost 4 bases at V and 2 bases at J; junction bases unmatched: 9. Germline V gene sequence: CDR1 MDHEN, CDR2 SYDVKM. The CDR3 length is 16 residues. The CDR3 region is CASSSHDRGGNYGYTF. In nucleotides, the CDR3 is TGTGCCAGCAGTTCACACGACAGGGGAGGCAACTATGGCTACACCTTC.

J is TRBJ1-5 and V is TRBV28, with 9 bases aligning to TRBD1. Germline-derived CDR1 and CDR2 are MDHEN and SYDVKM. The CDR3 covers 15 residues. The J segment lost 7 bases and the V segment lost 5 bases, leaving 9 bases of the junction unmatched. The CDR3 DNA is TGTGCCAGCAGTGGAACCGGGACAGGGTTCCAGCCCCAGCATTTT. This encodes CASSGTGTGFQPQHF.